The next 11 T cell receptor beta chains were all read from a single sample in a study of identical twins. TCRdb re-called the 5' RACE reads with MiXCR, one entry per CDR3 protein. Of hundreds of thousands of distinct CDR3 sequences detected, around a sixth appear once; the ten largest clones hold around 14%. The same sample was also used in a study of T cells expressing NK-cell markers.

Sequencing was carried out using PBMCs. The receptors were gathered from a woman aged 18-29 years in good health.

Comment on this clonotype: Just one base apart from a much larger clone, this may be a read error. V is TRBV10-3 and J is TRBJ1-1; D remains ambiguous. Between the trimmed V and J ends, which lost 11 bases and 0 bases, there was a span of 7 bases. Germline CDR1 ENHRY, CDR2 SYGVKD. This CDR3 is 11 amino acids long. The CDR3 coding sequence is TGTGCCTGCAAGATGAACACTGAAGCTTTCTTT. Encoded protein: CACKMNTEAFF.

This clonotype has only a few counts. The chain couples TRBV7-2 to TRBJ2-7, with 8 bases aligning to TRBD2. This CDR3 is built from 15 residues. V dropped 2 bases and J dropped 0; count of bases not matched to a gene: 3. CDR1 is SGHTA and CDR2 is FQGNSA in the germline V gene. The CDR3 is CASSLFSGISYEQYF. For the CDR3, the DNA is TGTGCCAGCAGCTTATTTAGCGGGATCTCCTACGAGCAGTACTTC.

This clonotype was recorded many times. The rearrangement uses TRBV7-2 and TRBJ2-7, with 8 bases matching TRBD2. The CDR3 is made up of 14 amino acids. CDR1 and CDR2 from the germline V gene are SGHTA and FQGNSA. With 3 bases clipped from V and 5 bases from J, the junction kept 6 bases outside the gene matches. CDR3 residues: CASSFGLAKNEQYF. The CDR3 DNA follows: TGTGCCAGCAGCTTTGGACTAGCCAAAAACGAGCAGTACTTC.

This chain joins TRBV11-2 and TRBJ1-1, with D possibly being TRBD1 (5 bases). The CDR3 is 15 amino acids. The ends were cut back, 5 bases at V and 0 bases at J, with 13 bases in the middle. Germline-derived CDR1 and CDR2 are SGHAT and FQNNGV. The DNA for the CDR3 is TGTGCCAGCAGCAAAAAGGGGTCGGTGAACACTGAAGCTTTCTTT. Protein sequence: CASSKKGSVNTEAFF.

CDR3 sequence: CASSSNWVTGPNYGYTF. The CDR3, as DNA: TGTGCCAGCAGTTCAAACTGGGTGACAGGGCCTAACTATGGCTACACCTTC. The V and J genes are TRBV12-3 or TRBV12-4 and TRBJ1-2; 7 nucleotides match TRBD1. The ends lost 4 bases at V and 0 bases at J; junction bases unmatched: 11. CDR3 length: 17 amino acids.

This clonotype was seen only a few times. This chain links TRBV20-1 with TRBJ2-4; D unresolved. Germline V gene lookup returns CDR1 DFQATT and CDR2 SNEGSKA (reference sequence). The CDR3 has 10 residues. Written as DNA, the CDR3 is TGCAGCTTCGCCAAAAACATTCAGTACTTC. This translates into CSFAKNIQYF.

This clonotype was seen only a few times. The genes are TRBV12-3 or TRBV12-4 and TRBJ2-3; D might be TRBD1 or TRBD2, each matching 5 bases. The CDR3 has 14 amino acids. V lost 6 bases and J 4 bases, leaving 14 bases between the germline ends. CDR3 loop: CASRRGFRADTQYF. CDR3 DNA sequence: TGTGCCAGCAGGAGGGGATTTCGGGCAGATACGCAGTATTTT.

The chain uses TRBV7-2 and TRBJ2-7; TRBD2 aligns across 7 bases. V was clipped by 3 bases and J by 3 bases; unmatched bases: 8. CDR3 length: 15 amino acids. Per germline, CDR1 SGHTA and CDR2 FQGNSA. The DNA of the CDR3 is TGTGCCAGCAGCTTGTACGCGGGAGACATCTACGAGCAGTACTTC. It specifies CASSLYAGDIYEQYF.

The chain has TRBV3-1 and TRBJ2-1; D tentatively fits TRBD1 or TRBD2 (6 bases each). V was clipped by 2 bases and J by 9 bases, with 14 bases between them. CDR3 length: 14 residues. Germline V gives CDR1 LGHDT, CDR2 YNNKEL (reference sequence). As DNA, the CDR3 is TGTGCCAGCAGCCAATTTAGGGGGGCCCTTGAGCAGTTCTTC. Its protein product is CASSQFRGALEQFF.

The chain combines TRBV11-1 with TRBJ2-2, with 12 bases identical to TRBD2. The J segment lost 0 bases and the V segment lost 5 bases, leaving 16 bases of the junction unmatched. This CDR3 spans 21 amino acids. Germline-derived CDR1 and CDR2 are SGHAT and FQDESV (reference sequence). CDR3 in DNA: TGTGCCAGCAGCGATCTACTAGCGGGGGGCGAAACCGCATCGAACACCGGGGAGCTGTTTTTT. Its translation is CASSDLLAGGETASNTGELFF.

This clonotype has more than one count but fewer than ten. J is TRBJ2-3 and V is TRBV4-2, with 11 bases identical to TRBD2. In germline, CDR1 is LGHNA, CDR2 YNFKEQ. V trimming: 0 bases; J trimming: 0 bases; junction bases outside the gene matches: 8. This CDR3 spans 19 amino acids. The CDR3 reads CASSQDVLAGGPSTDTQYF. DNA of the CDR3: TGTGCCAGCAGCCAAGATGTCCTAGCGGGGGGCCCTAGCACAGATACGCAGTATTTT.